This entry lists 7 T cell receptor beta chains sequenced from one sample in a study of response to subunit inactivated influenza vaccine. MiXCR was run by TCRdb on the RT-PCR reads, yielding one entry per CDR3 protein. Here the sample spans approximately 570,000 distinct CDR3 sequences, less than 8% being singletons. The source material was PBMCs from blood, sampled about 23 months after vaccination. These receptors were taken from a man between 50 and 75 years old who received an inactivated influenza vaccine.

This clonotype has just a few counts. V usage is TRBV3-1 and J usage is TRBJ2-1, with 12 bases that match TRBD2. The V gene's germline CDR1 is LGHDT and CDR2 YNNKEL (reference sequence). J gave up 8 bases and V 9 bases, and 5 bases lay outside the gene matches. The CDR3 has 13 amino acids. CDR3 coding DNA: TGTGCCAGTACTAGCGGGAGGAGGTATGAGCAGTTCTTC. It encodes CASTSGRRYEQFF.

This clonotype was seen more than once but under ten times. The V and J genes are TRBV4-1 and TRBJ1-1; perhaps TRBD1 as D (6 bases). This CDR3 spans 15 amino acids. V gave up 4 bases and J gave up 0 bases, with 12 bases separating them. CDR1 is MGHRA, CDR2 YSYEKL, per germline. Here the CDR3 DNA reads TGCGCCAGCAGCCCGATGACAGGAATGAACACTGAAGCTTTCTTT. Translated, it gives CASSPMTGMNTEAFF.

This clonotype was seen repeatedly, ten times or more. The chain combines TRBV5-1 with TRBJ2-3; TRBD1 agrees at 9 bases. Losses at the gene ends were 3 bases for V and 1 base for J; bases not matched to a gene: 6. CDR1 SGHRS and CDR2 YFSETQ come from the germline V gene. The CDR3 has 16 residues. The CDR3 loop is CASSWGTGGGTDTQYF. DNA for the CDR3: TGCGCCAGCAGCTGGGGAACAGGGGGCGGCACAGATACGCAGTATTTT.

The rearrangement links TRBV5-1 to TRBJ1-1; no firm D call. Per germline, CDR1 SGHRS and CDR2 YFSETQ. The CDR3 extends over 15 amino acids. V was shortened by 4 bases and J by 3 bases, with 16 bases between the two germline ends. CDR3 nucleotide sequence: TGCGCCAGCAGCCAATCCGGTGGTGTTCACACTGAAGCTTTCTTT. It codes for CASSQSGGVHTEAFF.

This clonotype was recorded many times. The chain recombines TRBV4-2 with TRBJ2-7, with D perhaps matching TRBD1 or TRBD2 (5 bases each). CDR3 length: 14 amino acids. Germline V gene lookup returns CDR1 LGHNA and CDR2 YNFKEQ. V gave up 2 bases and J gave up 4 bases, with 12 bases separating them. CDR3 sequence reads: CASSQSQGPYEQYF. In DNA, the CDR3 is TGTGCCAGCAGCCAAAGCCAGGGACCTTACGAGCAGTACTTC.

Ten or more counts support this clonotype. V gene TRBV20-1 combines with J gene TRBJ2-1; tentatively, D is TRBD2 (6 bases). Trimming pared 1 base from V and 4 bases from J, leaving 14 bases between. The CDR3 length is 15 residues. Looked up from germline, CDR1 is DFQATT and CDR2 is SNEGSKA (reference sequence). In DNA form, the CDR3 reads TGCAGTGCTAGAGGACGGACGGGAGTGTACAATGAGCAGTTCTTC. Translating gives CSARGRTGVYNEQFF.

This clonotype turned up a few times. Here the CDR3 reads CATSEPGTSNGYTF. In DNA form, the CDR3 reads TGTGCCACCAGTGAACCCGGGACATCTAATGGCTACACCTTC. The rearrangement links TRBV24-1 to TRBJ1-2, with a possible D match to TRBD1 (6 bases). The CDR3 sequence is 14 residues long. V was shortened by 4 bases and J by 6 bases, with 14 bases between the two germline ends. CDR1 KGHDR and CDR2 SFDVKD come from the germline V gene.